This passage covers 13 T cell receptor beta chains from one sample sequenced in a study of shared clonotypes between healthy human individuals. The protocol was immunoSEQ multiplex PCR, while the TCRdb copy is restricted to in-frame clones and leaves out a portion. The table lists roughly 2,500,000 clones, 90% to 95% of them singletons. Sequenced input: naive CD4+ T cells from PBMCs. As for subset: CD45RA+ positively selected. These receptors were collected from a young man in good health. Some clones in this sample may be carry-over from other donors' samples.

The chain links TRBV19 to TRBJ1-1, with 8 bases that match TRBD1. Germline CDR1 and CDR2: LNHDA and SQIVND (reference sequence). The J segment lost 1 base and the V segment lost 4 bases, leaving 8 bases of the junction unmatched. The CDR3 has 16 residues. The CDR3 DNA is TGTGCCAGTAGTAGCTTTCCCGGGACAGGGAACACTGAAGCTTTCTTT. Protein: CASSSFPGTGNTEAFF.

The genes are TRBV10-3 and TRBJ2-3, with 14 bases matching TRBD2. Unmatched junction bases numbered 5, after V lost 2 bases and J lost 4 bases. Germline values: CDR1 ENHRY, CDR2 SYGVKD. The CDR3 extends over 17 amino acids. CDR3: CAISEGTSGSGADTQYF. In DNA form, the CDR3 reads TGTGCCATCAGTGAGGGGACTAGCGGGAGTGGCGCAGATACGCAGTATTTT.

The J gene is TRBJ1-1, the V gene TRBV9, with a weak D call TRBD1 (6 bases). Germline CDR1 and CDR2: SGDLS and YYNGEE. V was cut by 0 bases and J by 6 bases, with 15 bases left in between. This CDR3 has 15 residues. The CDR3 reads CASSVGDIRLSEAFF. The CDR3 nucleotides are TGTGCCAGCAGCGTAGGGGACATAAGACTCTCTGAAGCTTTCTTT.

V usage is TRBV5-1 and J usage is TRBJ1-6, with a tentative D call TRBD1 (6 bases). The germline V gene encodes CDR1 SGHRS and CDR2 YFSETQ. The CDR3 spans 14 residues. Trimming took 0 bases from V and 5 from J, leaving 6 bases between them. The CDR3 sequence: CASSLEGDNSPLHF. In DNA, the CDR3 is TGCGCCAGCAGCTTGGAGGGGGATAATTCACCCCTCCACTTT.

The chain uses TRBV5-8 and TRBJ2-3; 8 nucleotides match TRBD2. J was trimmed by 1 base and V by 2 bases; bases with no gene match: 3. The CDR3 contains 15 residues. Germline-derived CDR1 and CDR2 are SGHTS and YDEGEE. CDR3 sequence reads: CASSLPSGRTDTQYF. In nucleotides, the CDR3 is TGTGCCAGCAGCTTACCTAGCGGGCGCACAGATACGCAGTATTTT.

The chain has TRBV7-2 and TRBJ2-1, with TRBD1 matching 7 bases. The V and J ends lost 2 bases and 1 base, in that order; junction bases with no gene match: 2. CDR1 and CDR2 from the germline V gene are SGHTA and FQGNSA. This CDR3 is 15 amino acids long. The CDR3 DNA reads TGTGCCAGCAGCTTACAACAGGGGTCCTACAATGAGCAGTTCTTC. Translating it yields CASSLQQGSYNEQFF.

The chain is built from TRBV30 and TRBJ1-2; possible D gene TRBD1, 5 bases. CDR1 is GTSNPN, CDR2 SVGIG, per germline (reference sequence). Trimming removed 5 bases from V and 8 bases from J, with 18 bases in between. The CDR3 consists of 13 residues. The CDR3 DNA sequence: TGTGCCTGGGTTCGGGGGGGGACTACGGGCTACACCTTC. This codes for CAWVRGGTTGYTF.

CDR3 sequence: CASSYSQNQPQHF. Written as DNA, the CDR3 is TGTGCCAGCAGTTACTCTCAAAATCAGCCCCAGCATTTT. This sequence joins TRBV6-6 and TRBJ1-5; D uncertain. Germline values: CDR1 MNHNY, CDR2 SVGAGI (reference sequence). V lost 0 bases and J 4 bases, leaving 4 bases between the germline ends. The CDR3 covers 13 residues.

The chain carries TRBV5-4 and TRBJ1-1; D perhaps matches TRBD1 (6 bases). Trimming pared 1 base from V and 3 bases from J, leaving 22 bases between. Germline V gives CDR1 SGHNT, CDR2 YYREEE (reference sequence). This CDR3 contains 18 residues. CDR3 in amino acids: CASSLFAGALLRYTEAFF. For the CDR3, the DNA is TGTGCCAGCAGCTTGTTCGCAGGGGCGCTCCTCCGGTACACTGAAGCTTTCTTT.

The V and J genes are TRBV30 and TRBJ2-1; TRBD2 matches 14 bases. Germline values: CDR1 GTSNPN, CDR2 SVGIG (reference sequence). Trimming removed 3 bases from V and 0 bases from J; junction bases left unmatched: 10. The CDR3 length is 19 residues. CDR3 residues: CAWRGLAGGRTSSYNEQFF. The CDR3 DNA reads TGTGCCTGGAGAGGACTAGCGGGAGGTCGTACCAGCTCCTACAATGAGCAGTTCTTC.

The gene calls are TRBV15 and TRBJ1-5, with unresolved D. Germline V gene data show CDR1 as LNHNV and CDR2 as YYDKDF (reference sequence). V was cut by 4 bases and J by 10 bases, with 14 bases left in between. This CDR3 spans 13 amino acids. The CDR3 DNA is TGTGCCACCAGCACAGCCCCCCTGGCTCCCCAGCATTTT. Translation: CATSTAPLAPQHF.

Regarding this clone: At the DNA level, this CDR3 is encoded by other sequences in the same sample as well. Written as DNA, the CDR3 is TGTGCCAGTAGTATCCGTCGCGGGGACGAGCAGTACTTC. Amino acid sequence: CASSIRRGDEQYF. The chain couples TRBV19 to TRBJ2-7; maybe TRBD2 (6 bases). This CDR3 is built from 13 residues. With 3 bases removed from V and 5 bases from J, the gap between germline ends came to 11 bases. Germline V gene data show CDR1 as LNHDA and CDR2 as SQIVND (reference sequence).

This rearrangement joins TRBV12-2 to TRBJ2-7; the DNA was not compared with TRBD2, the D call given in the table. TRBV12-2 is designated a pseudogene. CDR3 length: 17 residues. The CDR3 here is CASRLPEAGSGTFEQYF. CDR3 DNA: TGTGCAAGTCGCTTACCCGAAGCGGGCTCCGGGACCTTCGAGCAGTACTTC.